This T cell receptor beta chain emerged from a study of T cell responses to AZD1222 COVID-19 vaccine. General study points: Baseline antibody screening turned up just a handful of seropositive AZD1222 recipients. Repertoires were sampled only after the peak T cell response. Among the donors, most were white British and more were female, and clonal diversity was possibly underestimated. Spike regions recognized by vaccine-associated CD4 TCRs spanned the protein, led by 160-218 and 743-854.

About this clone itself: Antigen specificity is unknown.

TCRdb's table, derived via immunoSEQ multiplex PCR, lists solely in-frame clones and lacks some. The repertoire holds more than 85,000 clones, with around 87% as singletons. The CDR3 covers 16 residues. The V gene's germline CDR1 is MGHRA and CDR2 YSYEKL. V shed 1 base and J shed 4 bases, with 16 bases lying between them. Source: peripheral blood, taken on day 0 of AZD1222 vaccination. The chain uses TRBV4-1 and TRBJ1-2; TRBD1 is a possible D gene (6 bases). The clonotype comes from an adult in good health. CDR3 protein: CASSQGEQGGSYGYTF. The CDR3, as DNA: TGCGCCAGCAGCCAAGGCGAACAGGGTGGAAGCTATGGCTACACCTTC.